A single sample gave rise to the 26 T cell receptor beta chains below, sequenced in a study of blood T cell repertoires in COVID-19. Sequencing used immunoSEQ multiplex PCR; TCRdb keeps in-frame clones, though not all of them. The sample lists roughly 480,000 clones, roughly nine tenths occurring once. Sequencing input: peripheral blood. Every receptor here comes from a man between 18 and 35 years old with COVID-19, enrolled during active disease.

This clone was observed once. The chain joins TRBV27 to TRBJ2-2; TRBD2 agrees at 8 bases. This CDR3 comprises 15 residues. Per the germline V gene, CDR1 is MNHEY and CDR2 is SMNVEV (reference sequence). The ends lost 5 bases at V and 7 bases at J; junction bases unmatched: 9. The chain's CDR3 is CASSPRGTRDGELFF. The CDR3 coding sequence is TGTGCCAGCAGTCCGCGGGGGACTAGGGACGGGGAGCTGTTTTTT.

The chain carries TRBV6-5 and TRBJ2-7, with 7 bases identical to TRBD2. The CDR3 spans 15 residues. Germline CDR1 MNHEY, CDR2 SVGAGI. J gave up 0 bases and V 7 bases, and 9 bases lay outside the gene matches. The CDR3 reads CASTNHGGFSYEQYF. In nucleotides, the CDR3 is TGTGCCAGCACCAACCACGGGGGGTTCTCCTACGAGCAGTACTTC.

The J gene is TRBJ2-7, the V gene TRBV19; D perhaps matches TRBD1 (6 bases). CDR3 length: 14 amino acids. V lost 5 bases to trimming and J lost 0 bases, with 11 bases between them. Germline V gives CDR1 LNHDA, CDR2 SQIVND (reference sequence). CDR3 sequence: CASSFQGSSYEQYF. CDR3 nucleotides: TGTGCCAGTAGTTTCCAGGGGAGCTCCTACGAGCAGTACTTC.

The V and J genes are TRBV25-1 and TRBJ2-7; TRBD2 matches 9 bases. CDR3 length equals 15 residues. The germline gives CDR1 MGHDK, CDR2 SYGVNS. V trimming: 6 bases; J trimming: 2 bases; junction bases outside the gene matches: 8. The CDR3, as DNA: TGTGCCAGCAGGCATAGCGGGAGAGAAACCTACGAGCAGTACTTC. Protein sequence: CASRHSGRETYEQYF.

The chain carries TRBV6-6 and TRBJ1-5, with D tentatively TRBD1 (6 bases). CDR1 and CDR2 from the germline V gene are MNHNY and SVGAGI (reference sequence). V was cut by 5 bases and J by 2 bases, with 13 bases left in between. The CDR3 runs 15 residues. The CDR3 DNA sequence: TGTGCCAGCAGTGCACAGGGTAAACGCAATCAGCCCCAGCATTTT. Translated: CASSAQGKRNQPQHF.

The rearrangement joins TRBV6-5 to TRBJ1-4, with 7 nucleotides matching TRBD1. Losses at the gene ends were 6 bases for V and 5 bases for J; bases not matched to a gene: 0. CDR1 is MNHEY, CDR2 SVGAGI, per germline. The CDR3 runs 12 residues. The CDR3 sequence is CASRQGNEKLFF. In DNA, the CDR3 is TGTGCCAGCAGACAGGGGAATGAAAAACTGTTTTTT.

This chain connects TRBV27 to TRBJ2-6, with 7 bases aligning to TRBD1. The length of the CDR3 is 15 residues. Trimming at V came to 8 bases and at J to 2 bases, leaving 6 bases not matched to a gene. Germline values: CDR1 MNHEY, CDR2 SMNVEV (reference sequence). The CDR3 sequence is CASGLTGAGANVLTF. The CDR3 DNA follows: TGTGCCAGCGGGTTAACAGGGGCTGGGGCCAACGTCCTGACTTTC.

This clone was seen only once. The chain couples TRBV5-1 to TRBJ2-6; TRBD1 might be the D (5 bases). Trimming pared 0 bases from V and 4 bases from J, leaving 11 bases between. The germline V gene encodes CDR1 SGHRS and CDR2 YFSETQ. The CDR3 is made up of 16 amino acids. CDR3 residues: CASSLGKGSGANVLTF. Written as DNA, the CDR3 is TGCGCCAGCAGCTTGGGGAAGGGGTCGGGGGCCAACGTCCTGACTTTC. Full variable domain (remainder filled in from reference TRBV5-1 and TRBJ2-6): KAGVTQTPRYLIKTRGQQVTLSCSPISGHRSVSWYQQTPGQGLQFLFEYFSETQRNKGNFPGRFSGRQFSNSRSEMNVSTLELGDSALYLCASSLGKGSGANVLTFGAGSRLTVL.

A word on this clone: The same CDR3 is also encoded by other DNA sequences in this sample. The gene calls are TRBV7-3 and TRBJ2-3, with TRBD1 matching over 8 bases. Germline CDR1 SGHTA, CDR2 FQGTGA. The CDR3 is 14 amino acids. V trimming: 3 bases; J trimming: 1 base; junction bases outside the gene matches: 0. The CDR3 sequence: CASSLTGGTDTQYF. The CDR3 DNA reads TGTGCCAGCAGCTTGACAGGGGGCACAGATACGCAGTATTTT.

In this sample, this clone turned up once. The rearrangement uses TRBV7-9 and TRBJ1-4; tentative D call: TRBD1 (6 bases). This CDR3 comprises 18 residues. Per the germline V gene, CDR1 is SEHNR and CDR2 is FQNEAQ (reference sequence). The V and J ends lost 2 bases and 6 bases respectively, with 22 bases between them. The CDR3 DNA sequence: TGTGCCAGCAGCTTAAAATTAGGGGGACGTCGCATGGATGAAAAACTGTTTTTT. Residues: CASSLKLGGRRMDEKLFF.

Only a few counts were recorded for this clone. This chain joins TRBV3-1 (or the pseudogene TRBV3-2) and TRBJ2-5; the D gene is possibly TRBD2 (6 bases). Germline assignment: CDR1 LGHDT and CDR2 YNNKEL (reference sequence). With 3 bases removed from V and 1 base from J, the gap between germline ends came to 12 bases. This CDR3 contains 15 residues. CDR3 residues: CASSHASELQETQYF. DNA of the CDR3: TGTGCCAGCAGCCATGCTAGCGAACTCCAAGAGACCCAGTACTTC.

This CDR3 is CASSLAPASGGKTQYF. The CDR3, as DNA: TGTGCCAGCAGCTTAGCGCCGGCTAGCGGGGGGAAGACCCAGTACTTC. The chain combines TRBV7-9 with TRBJ2-5, with 11 bases matching TRBD2. The CDR3 loop spans 16 amino acids. V lost 0 bases to trimming and J lost 6 bases; unmatched junction nucleotides: 6. The germline gives CDR1 SEHNR, CDR2 FQNEAQ (reference sequence).

This CDR3 is CASSIVGRGRFISTGELFF. Here the CDR3 DNA reads TGTGCCAGTAGTATAGTGGGCAGGGGGCGATTTATTTCCACCGGGGAGCTGTTTTTT. The rearrangement uses TRBV19 and TRBJ2-2; 8 bases line up with TRBD1. Trimming at V came to 1 base and at J to 4 bases, leaving 14 bases not matched to a gene. The CDR3 extends over 19 amino acids. Germline lookup yields CDR1 LNHDA and CDR2 SQIVND (reference sequence).

The V gene is TRBV4-1, the J gene TRBJ2-3; TRBD2 agrees at 10 bases. Trimming removed 3 bases from V and 5 bases from J; junction bases left unmatched: 14. CDR1 and CDR2 from the germline V gene are MGHRA and YSYEKL. The CDR3 consists of 18 residues. The CDR3 sequence is CASSQMAGLAVALDTQYF. The CDR3 DNA reads as TGCGCCAGCAGCCAGATGGCCGGACTAGCGGTAGCCTTAGATACGCAGTATTTT.

The chain couples TRBV25-1 to TRBJ1-4; D uncertain. CDR1 is MGHDK, CDR2 SYGVNS, per germline. The length of the CDR3 is 16 residues. Trimming took 3 bases from V and 7 from J, leaving 18 bases between them. The CDR3 reads CASSESEGGRSEKLFF. In DNA form, the CDR3 reads TGTGCCAGCAGTGAGTCCGAGGGAGGTAGAAGTGAAAAACTGTTTTTT.

The chain has TRBV27 and TRBJ2-1; no definite D call. The CDR3 has 15 amino acids. Trimming stripped 4 bases from V and 0 bases from J, with 10 bases between. CDR1 is MNHEY, CDR2 SMNVEV, per germline (reference sequence). The CDR3 protein is CASSSRVISYNEQFF. CDR3 in DNA: TGTGCCAGCAGTTCACGGGTGATCTCCTACAATGAGCAGTTCTTC.

The chain uses TRBV10-3 and TRBJ2-3; D might be TRBD2 (5 bases). There are 15 residues in the CDR3. CDR1 is ENHRY, CDR2 SYGVKD, per germline. The V and J ends lost 0 bases and 2 bases respectively, with 9 bases between them. The DNA of the CDR3 is TGTGCCATCAGTGAGTCGTCGGGGTTCACAGATACGCAGTATTTT. It codes for CAISESSGFTDTQYF.

The genes are TRBV7-8 and TRBJ1-4; a possible D gene is TRBD1 (6 bases). CDR1 is SGHVS and CDR2 is FQNEAQ in the germline V gene. The CDR3 consists of 15 residues. The ends were cut back, 5 bases at V and 3 bases at J, with 13 bases in the middle. For the CDR3, the DNA is TGTGCCAGCAGCCATACAGGGATGTCTAATGAAAAACTGTTTTTT. It translates to CASSHTGMSNEKLFF.

The CDR3 coding sequence is TGTGCCACCAGCAGTCGTTCCAGCACAGATACGCAGTATTTT. Translated: CATSSRSSTDTQYF. J is TRBJ2-3 and V is TRBV15; D is unresolved. The V and J ends lost 3 bases and 0 bases respectively, with 7 bases between them. The V gene's germline CDR1 is LNHNV and CDR2 YYDKDF (reference sequence). This CDR3 region has 14 residues.

The chain is built from TRBV6-5 and TRBJ2-2; TRBD1 matches at 7 bases. This CDR3 is 14 amino acids long. Germline V gives CDR1 MNHEY, CDR2 SVGAGI. Trimming at V came to 6 bases and at J to 5 bases, leaving 6 bases not matched to a gene. CDR3 DNA sequence: TGTGCCAGCAGGATGGACAGGAAAACCGGGGAGCTGTTTTTT. Residues: CASRMDRKTGELFF.

The chain is built from TRBV5-4 and TRBJ2-7; 8 positions match TRBD2. Unmatched junction bases numbered 9, after V lost 0 bases and J lost 7 bases. This CDR3 spans 15 amino acids. The germline CDR1 and CDR2 sequences are SGHNT and YYREEE (reference sequence). The CDR3: CASSLVTGGPGEQYF. The CDR3 coding sequence is TGTGCCAGCAGCTTGGTTACGGGGGGGCCGGGTGAGCAGTACTTC.

This rearrangement joins TRBV6-5 to TRBJ2-3, with 8 positions matching TRBD2. From germline, CDR1 is MNHEY and CDR2 SVGAGI. The CDR3 runs to 13 residues. V lost 6 bases, J lost 4 bases, and 3 bases stayed unmatched. This CDR3 is CASSRGGPDTQYF. The CDR3 coding sequence is TGTGCCAGCAGCCGGGGGGGGCCAGATACGCAGTATTTT.

This chain uses TRBV19 with TRBJ1-1; the match to TRBD1 covers 7 bases. CDR3 length equals 15 residues. The J segment lost 4 bases and the V segment lost 6 bases, leaving 11 bases of the junction unmatched. Germline CDR1 reads LNHDA; CDR2 reads SQIVND (reference sequence). For the CDR3, the DNA is TGTGCCAGTAGCGACGGCAACAGGGGAGGCACTGAAGCTTTCTTT. Its protein is CASSDGNRGGTEAFF.

This rearrangement joins TRBV27 to TRBJ2-2, with D maybe TRBD2 (7 bases). V lost 5 bases to trimming and J lost 6 bases, with 19 bases between them. There are 16 residues in the CDR3. CDR1 is MNHEY, CDR2 SMNVEV, per germline (reference sequence). CDR3 DNA: TGTGCCAGCAGTCCCCACGCGGGGGCGCGGGCCGGGGAGCTGTTTTTT. It translates to CASSPHAGARAGELFF.

The chain couples TRBV5-4 to TRBJ2-7; D gene uncertain. Germline loops: CDR1 SGHNT, CDR2 YYREEE (reference sequence). This CDR3 is 12 amino acids long. Trimming left V 1 base short and J 7 bases short, with 9 bases between. In nucleotides, the CDR3 is TGTGCCAGCAGCTTGACTACTGAAGAGCAGTACTTC. Its protein is CASSLTTEEQYF.

A word on this clone: Other nucleotide sequences in the sample specify the same CDR3. The chain recombines TRBV6-5 with TRBJ1-6; D is possibly TRBD1 (6 bases). The ends were cut back, 0 bases at V and 7 bases at J, with 10 bases in the middle. Germline assignment: CDR1 MNHEY and CDR2 SVGAGI. CDR3 size: 15 residues. The CDR3 here is CASSYSTGRNSPLHF. The CDR3 DNA reads TGTGCCAGCAGTTACTCGACAGGAAGAAATTCACCCCTCCACTTT.